Included here is one TCR beta chain sequence, with context. Its antigen is unidentified. This PCR relied on a set of 60 Vbeta primers and 13 Jbeta primers. The data were produced by immunoSEQ multiplex PCR, yet TCRdb's version contains in-frame clones alone and is incomplete. Altogether roughly 280,000 clones are present, just over 70% being singletons, with the ten largest covering over 2%. This entry comes from a study of cytomegalovirus exposure and HLA in healthy donors. Study-wide points: Later analysis suggested links between common viral pathogens and several top significant clusters. Because they were indistinguishable, some V segments, including TRBV6-2 and TRBV6-3, were excluded.

Per the germline V gene, CDR1 is MNHEY and CDR2 is SMNVEV (reference sequence). CDR3 length: 12 amino acids. Trimming took off 4 bases at V and 7 bases at J, with 8 bases between the two ends. The chain employs TRBV27 and TRBJ2-1; D remains unclear. The TCR was taken from a female donor in good health and CMV-seronegative. The sequenced sample was PBMCs. CDR3: CASSWPGNEQFF. The CDR3 nucleotides are TGTGCCAGCAGTTGGCCCGGGAATGAGCAGTTCTTC.